This T cell receptor beta chain was observed in a study of T cells after yellow fever vaccination. Note on this clonotype: The antigen remains unidentified.

Germline-derived CDR1 and CDR2 are SGHTA and FQGNSA. This CDR3 has 17 residues. After removal of 5 bases from V and 5 bases from J, the junction contained 14 bases not matched to a gene. 5'RACE template switching generated TCR cDNA, adding a universal primer site and UMIs. TCRdb processed the 5' RACE reads anew with MiXCR; each CDR3 protein has one entry. The sample carries under 300,000 distinct CDR3 sequences, roughly 6.2% recorded once. Study-level results: Post-booster reappearance was seen for most primary-vaccination clones (about 95% CD4, 80% to 90% CD8).

The origin of this receptor is a man younger than 45 who received the YFV17D yellow fever vaccine. The chain couples TRBV7-2 to TRBJ2-3; 9 bases are a match to TRBD2. This specimen was CD4+ T cells sorted from PBMCs, taken on the day of the yellow fever booster vaccination. In DNA, the CDR3 is TGTGCCAGCAGCCCTCTTCGAGGGCGGGAGGGCGGAGATACGCAGTATTTT. Encoded protein: CASSPLRGREGGDTQYF.